These 21 T cell receptor beta chains originate from one sample sequenced in a study of cytomegalovirus exposure and HLA in healthy donors. Primers for the PCR totalled 60 Vbeta and 13 Jbeta. Generated by immunoSEQ multiplex PCR, the TCRdb table keeps only in-frame clones and is missing some. The sample includes 50,000 to 75,000 clones. The sequenced sample consisted of PBMCs. The receptors stem from a woman aged 18-29 years in good health and CMV-seronegative.

The V call is TRBV5-1, the J call TRBJ2-5; 10 bases map to TRBD1. V lost 4 bases, J lost 4 bases, and 7 bases stayed unmatched. This CDR3 has 15 residues. CDR1 is SGHRS, CDR2 YFSETQ, per germline. For the CDR3, the DNA is TGCGCCAGCAGCACGGGGACAGGGGATGGAGAGACCCAGTACTTC. This gives the protein CASSTGTGDGETQYF.

The chain combines TRBV11-1 with TRBJ2-7; tentatively, D is TRBD1 (7 bases). Germline CDR1 is SGHAT and CDR2 is FQDESV (reference sequence). The CDR3 spans 14 residues. The V end lost 4 bases, the J end lost 6 bases, and 16 bases lay between the germline ends. The CDR3 nucleotides read TGTGCCAGCAGCTACAACGTCCAGGGGGGCGAGCAGTACTTC. This codes for CASSYNVQGGEQYF.

V usage is TRBV19 and J usage is TRBJ2-7; 11 bases are a match to TRBD2. The CDR3 has 14 amino acids. V was clipped by 7 bases and J by 6 bases; unmatched bases: 8. Germline CDR1 LNHDA, CDR2 SQIVND (reference sequence). CDR3 nucleotide sequence: TGTGCCAGTACCCCACTAGCGGGAGTGGGCGAGCAGTACTTC. Residues: CASTPLAGVGEQYF.

The V call is TRBV21-1, the J call TRBJ2-5; the D call of TRBD2 is as the table states it, not checked on the DNA. TRBV21-1 is tagged as a pseudogene. CDR3 size: 18 residues. CDR3 DNA: TGTGCCAGCAGCAAAGTGACGGGACTAGCGGGAGGGCAAGAGACCCAGTACTTC. Amino acid sequence: CASSKVTGLAGGQETQYF.

The rearrangement joins TRBV4-2 to TRBJ2-7; the match to TRBD1 covers 9 bases. Germline V CDR1 and CDR2: LGHNA, YNFKEQ. The CDR3 totals 20 residues. The ends lost 0 bases at V and 3 bases at J; junction bases unmatched: 18. The CDR3: CASSQDGRQGGWGESYEQYF. The DNA for the CDR3 is TGTGCCAGCAGCCAAGACGGAAGACAGGGGGGATGGGGAGAGAGCTACGAGCAGTACTTC.

V is TRBV28 and J is TRBJ2-3; 7 bases are shared with TRBD2. Per the germline V gene, CDR1 is MDHEN and CDR2 is SYDVKM. The CDR3 spans 15 residues. V trimming: 9 bases; J trimming: 0 bases; junction bases outside the gene matches: 9. The CDR3 protein is CASSGRLTSTDTQYF. In DNA, the CDR3 is TGTGCCAGTAGCGGGCGCCTAACTAGCACAGATACGCAGTATTTT.

The rearrangement joins TRBV9 to TRBJ1-1; a weak D match, TRBD1 (5 bases). CDR1 is SGDLS and CDR2 is YYNGEE in the germline V gene. The V end lost 3 bases, the J end lost 1 base, and 7 bases lay between the germline ends. The CDR3 runs to 13 residues. The CDR3 DNA sequence: TGTGCCAGCAGCGAAACAGGGAACACTGAAGCTTTCTTT. Its protein is CASSETGNTEAFF.

This rearrangement joins TRBV5-1 to TRBJ2-1, with D unresolved. Germline V lookup: CDR1 SGHRS, CDR2 YFSETQ. V lost 0 bases and J 0 bases, leaving 4 bases between the germline ends. There are 14 residues in the CDR3. CDR3 amino acids: CASSLGSSYNEQFF. CDR3 bases: TGCGCCAGCAGCTTGGGGAGCTCCTACAATGAGCAGTTCTTC.

The rearrangement links TRBV5-1 to TRBJ2-3; 10 bases fit TRBD2. CDR3 size: 15 residues. The germline CDR1 and CDR2 sequences are SGHRS and YFSETQ. V dropped 6 bases and J dropped 3; count of bases not matched to a gene: 7. The CDR3 DNA reads TGCGCCAGCACCCAGCGGGGGGGCGGTACAGATACGCAGTATTTT. Translating gives CASTQRGGGTDTQYF. Full variable domain (rest looked up from reference TRBV5-1 and TRBJ2-3): KAGVTQTPRYLIKTRGQQVTLSCSPISGHRSVSWYQQTPGQGLQFLFEYFSETQRNKGNFPGRFSGRQFSNSRSEMNVSTLELGDSALYLCASTQRGGGTDTQYFGPGTRLTVL.

The chain recombines TRBV4-1 with TRBJ1-5; D remains unclear. Germline V CDR1 and CDR2: MGHRA, YSYEKL. CDR3 size: 18 residues. V lost 4 bases to trimming and J lost 1 base, with 20 bases between them. Written as DNA, the CDR3 is TGCGCCAGCAGCCGTATGTCCCTTGCGACTAGGAGCAATCAGCCCCAGCATTTT. Protein sequence: CASSRMSLATRSNQPQHF.

The chain links TRBV7-9 to TRBJ2-3, with a possible D match to TRBD1 (6 bases). CDR3 length equals 14 residues. Germline CDR1 and CDR2: SEHNR and FQNEAQ (reference sequence). The ends were cut back, 3 bases at V and 4 bases at J, with 11 bases in the middle. As DNA, the CDR3 is TGTGCCAGCAGCTTCCAGGGGAGCGCAGATACGCAGTATTTT. Protein: CASSFQGSADTQYF.

The chain joins TRBV28 to TRBJ1-6; TRBD1 matches 7 bases. This CDR3 contains 14 residues. V lost 5 bases and J lost 6; bases outside the gene matches: 4. The germline V gene encodes CDR1 MDHEN and CDR2 SYDVKM. The CDR3 reads CASSPRQGNSPLHF. CDR3 in DNA: TGTGCCAGCAGTCCTAGACAGGGTAATTCACCCCTCCACTTT.

This sequence joins TRBV9 and TRBJ2-1; no clear D. The CDR3 is 15 residues long. The germline V gene encodes CDR1 SGDLS and CDR2 YYNGEE. V dropped 2 bases and J dropped 0 bases, with 9 bases sitting between them. CDR3 region: CASSVMGNSYNEQFF. The CDR3, as DNA: TGTGCCAGCAGCGTGATGGGCAACTCCTACAATGAGCAGTTCTTC.

This rearrangement joins TRBV5-1 to TRBJ2-1, with D tentatively TRBD1 (6 bases). Between the trimmed V and J ends, which lost 0 bases and 8 bases, there was a span of 9 bases. Germline lookup yields CDR1 SGHRS and CDR2 YFSETQ. The CDR3 spans 13 residues. Here the CDR3 DNA reads TGCGCCAGCAGCTTGGAGGGGGTTGATGAGCAGTTCTTC. It translates to CASSLEGVDEQFF. The whole variable domain, remainder taken from reference TRBV5-1 and TRBJ2-1, is KAGVTQTPRYLIKTRGQQVTLSCSPISGHRSVSWYQQTPGQGLQFLFEYFSETQRNKGNFPGRFSGRQFSNSRSEMNVSTLELGDSALYLCASSLEGVDEQFFGPGTRLTVL.

The gene calls are TRBV4-1 and TRBJ1-2; 8 bases map to TRBD1. Germline V lookup: CDR1 MGHRA, CDR2 YSYEKL. CDR3 length: 14 residues. The J segment lost 8 bases and the V segment lost 6 bases, leaving 11 bases of the junction unmatched. This CDR3 is CASRPTGTGKGYTF. CDR3 DNA sequence: TGCGCCAGCAGACCAACCGGGACAGGCAAAGGCTACACCTTC.

The chain uses TRBV4-2 and TRBJ1-2; D may be TRBD1 (5 bases). V was trimmed by 0 bases and J by 8 bases, leaving 19 bases between them. The CDR3 length is 16 residues. CDR1 and CDR2 from the germline V gene are LGHNA and YNFKEQ. The CDR3 coding sequence is TGTGCCAGCAGCCAAGAAGTAGGCAGGGATGTCGTCGGCTACACCTTC. This codes for CASSQEVGRDVVGYTF.

The chain joins TRBV7-8 to TRBJ2-7, with D maybe TRBD2 (6 bases). The germline V gene encodes CDR1 SGHVS and CDR2 FQNEAQ. The CDR3 is 16 residues long. V lost 3 bases and J lost 0, with 15 bases in between. The CDR3 region is CASSLRPWGDSYEQYF. For the CDR3, the DNA is TGTGCCAGCAGCTTGAGGCCATGGGGGGACTCCTACGAGCAGTACTTC.

The chain carries TRBV6-6 and TRBJ1-3; no firm D call. CDR1 and CDR2 (germline): MNHNY, SVGAGI (reference sequence). V shed 4 bases and J shed 0 bases, with 10 bases lying between them. This CDR3 has 15 residues. The CDR3 loop is CASSSGESSGNTIYF. The DNA of the CDR3 is TGTGCCAGCAGTTCTGGGGAGAGCTCTGGAAACACCATATATTTT.

V and J are TRBV5-1 and TRBJ1-1; D not resolved. V was pared by 0 bases and J by 0 bases, with 6 bases between. The CDR3 is 14 amino acids. The germline CDR1 and CDR2 sequences are SGHRS and YFSETQ. In nucleotides, the CDR3 is TGCGCCAGCAGCTTGGCTAGATTGAACACTGAAGCTTTCTTT. This translates into CASSLARLNTEAFF. Looking up the rest from reference TRBV5-1 and TRBJ1-1 gives the full variable domain: KAGVTQTPRYLIKTRGQQVTLSCSPISGHRSVSWYQQTPGQGLQFLFEYFSETQRNKGNFPGRFSGRQFSNSRSEMNVSTLELGDSALYLCASSLARLNTEAFFGQGTRLTVV.

For this clone: A junction boundary mismatches the germline segment, possibly from a read error. Other DNA sequences from this sample encode an identical CDR3 as well. V gene TRBV4-2 combines with J gene TRBJ1-6, with TRBD1 matching 7 bases. CDR1 is LGHNA and CDR2 is YNFKEQ in the germline V gene. The CDR3 totals 16 residues. The CDR3 region has the DNA TGTGCCAGCAGCCAAGAATCACAGGGGTGGTATTCACCCCTACACTTT. Amino acids: CASSQESQGWYSPLHF.

The V and J genes are TRBV7-9 and TRBJ1-1, with 8 bases fitting TRBD1. The CDR3 has 18 amino acids. CDR1 and CDR2 from the germline V gene are SEHNR and FQNEAQ (reference sequence). Trimming removed 6 bases from V and 0 bases from J; junction bases left unmatched: 15. The CDR3 coding sequence is TGTGCCAGCAGACAACCACTTGGACAGGGCGGGATGAACACTGAAGCTTTCTTT. Protein: CASRQPLGQGGMNTEAFF.